What follows are 3 T cell receptor beta chains derived from one specimen sequenced in a study of blood T cell repertoires in COVID-19. This table comes from immunoSEQ multiplex PCR, and its TCRdb copy is limited to in-frame clones, with some not included. The sample includes around 30,000 clones, 70% to 80% of them seen just once. Sequences were obtained from peripheral blood. These receptors all come from a human donor in a cohort sampled during active COVID-19.

The chain employs TRBV27 and TRBJ1-5; weak D call: TRBD1 (5 bases). The CDR3 extends over 14 amino acids. CDR1 is MNHEY, CDR2 SMNVEV, per germline (reference sequence). Trimming stripped 6 bases from V and 1 base from J, with 10 bases between. CDR3 loop: CASSQGGSNQPQHF. Written as DNA, the CDR3 is TGTGCCAGCAGCCAGGGTGGGAGCAATCAGCCCCAGCATTTT.

This chain links TRBV4-1 with TRBJ1-2, with TRBD1 matching over 7 bases. V shed 5 bases and J 5 bases; nucleotides not matched to a gene: 17. CDR1 is MGHRA, CDR2 YSYEKL, per germline. The CDR3 has 17 amino acids. For the CDR3, the DNA is TGCGCCAGCAGCTACGGAGGGGGCGGAGGCCTCGGTTATGGCTACACCTTC. Its translation is CASSYGGGGGLGYGYTF.

The chain links TRBV4-3 to TRBJ1-1, with D perhaps TRBD1 (5 bases). The V gene's germline CDR1 is LGHNA and CDR2 YSLEER. V lost 0 bases and J 0 bases, leaving 14 bases between the germline ends. The CDR3 consists of 17 residues. The CDR3 DNA reads as TGCGCCAGCAGCCAAGATAGTTTAGTCAGGGTGAACACTGAAGCTTTCTTT. As protein: CASSQDSLVRVNTEAFF.